In its sample, the clone carrying this TCR beta chain was seen many times. The antigen remains undetermined. This sample stems from a study of identical twins. Study-wide results and caveats: With abundant cord blood beta clonotypes, insertions were fewer; memory repertoires showed no such pattern. Among beta out-of-frame sequences, excess sharing between twins appeared weaker.

TCRdb independently ran MiXCR on the 5' RACE reads; one entry per CDR3 protein. The table records about 190,000 distinct CDR3 sequences, approximately 16% of them present only once. The sample was also reused in another study, on T cells expressing NK-cell markers. This second study notes: Seven of the eight sequenced donors were classified as HCMV-seropositive, and one was classified as seronegative. No clear determination of HCMV specificity was made for expanded NKG2C+ T cell clones.

Sequencing was carried out using CD8+ T cells sorted from blood. This TCR came from a woman aged 18-29 years in good health.

The CDR3 nucleotides read TGTGCCAGCAGCTTAGACTTTTACAATGAGCAGTTCTTC. This translates into CASSLDFYNEQFF. The V gene is TRBV11-2, the J gene TRBJ2-1; D not certain. The V and J ends lost 0 bases and 4 bases respectively, with 4 bases between them. The CDR3 extends over 13 amino acids. Per the germline V gene, CDR1 is SGHAT and CDR2 is FQNNGV.